These 19 T cell receptor beta chains share one sample of origin, sequenced in a study of blood T cell repertoires in COVID-19. Assay: immunoSEQ multiplex PCR; the TCRdb copy retains only in-frame clones and omits some. The data contain approximately 300,000 clones, 65% to 85% of them seen just once; the ten biggest clones take up about 1.2%. Material: peripheral blood. Source of these receptors: a woman in her forties or fifties with acute or convalescent COVID-19.

A note on this clone: Additional DNA sequences in this sample encode the identical CDR3. The chain carries TRBV15 and TRBJ2-5; possible D gene TRBD1, 6 bases. V was cut by 1 base and J by 2 bases, with 8 bases left in between. Germline V gene sequence: CDR1 LNHNV, CDR2 YYDKDF (reference sequence). The CDR3 spans 14 residues. CDR3 loop: CATSRGGQQETQYF. The CDR3 bases are TGTGCCACCAGCAGAGGTGGACAGCAAGAGACCCAGTACTTC.

This clone showed up just a few times. The chain combines TRBV6-2 or TRBV6-3 with TRBJ2-5, with 9 bases aligning to TRBD2. The CDR3 sequence is 15 residues long. Trimming at V came to 2 bases and at J to 5 bases, leaving 6 bases not matched to a gene. Germline V lookup: CDR1 MNHEY, CDR2 SVGEGT. CDR3 nucleotides: TGTGCCAGCAGTTACGGCGGGAGGGAAACCGAGACCCAGTACTTC. Its translation is CASSYGGRETETQYF.

The chain joins TRBV2 to TRBJ2-3, with D perhaps matching TRBD1 (5 bases). V was pared by 6 bases and J by 0 bases, with 10 bases between. The CDR3 extends over 14 amino acids. The germline CDR1 and CDR2 sequences are SNHLY and FYNNEI. The CDR3 DNA follows: TGTGCCAGCAGAAAACAGGAGAGCACAGATACGCAGTATTTT. Its translation: CASRKQESTDTQYF.

The rearrangement links TRBV29-1 to TRBJ2-1; 10 bases fit TRBD2. From germline, CDR1 is SQVTM and CDR2 ANQGSEA. Losses at the gene ends were 5 bases for V and 9 bases for J; bases not matched to a gene: 4. The CDR3 has 12 residues. The chain's CDR3 is CSVSGGAPEQFF. The CDR3 nucleotides read TGCAGCGTTAGCGGGGGGGCCCCTGAGCAGTTCTTC.

The chain uses TRBV9 and TRBJ2-1; D might be TRBD2 (6 bases). This CDR3 comprises 14 residues. Germline V gives CDR1 SGDLS, CDR2 YYNGEE. The germline V and J ends were trimmed by 0 bases and 12 bases, with 16 bases remaining between them. CDR3 in amino acids: CASSVGDLISTQFF. The CDR3 DNA is TGTGCCAGCAGCGTAGGGGACTTAATAAGTACGCAGTTCTTC.

The rearrangement links TRBV19 to TRBJ2-2, with 8 bases fitting TRBD1. This CDR3 spans 16 amino acids. V trimming: 4 bases; J trimming: 4 bases; junction bases outside the gene matches: 8. Germline V lookup: CDR1 LNHDA, CDR2 SQIVND (reference sequence). The CDR3 loop reads CASSTRGQGGTGELFF. CDR3 DNA sequence: TGTGCCAGTAGTACCCGAGGACAGGGCGGCACCGGGGAGCTGTTTTTT.

Remarks on this clone: The identical CDR3 is also encoded by other nucleotide sequences in the sample. The CDR3 region is CASSRRTGQFKTFF. Written as DNA, the CDR3 is TGTGCCAGCAGCCGCCGGACAGGACAATTCAAGACTTTCTTT. This chain uses TRBV3-1 (or the pseudogene TRBV3-2) with TRBJ1-1, with TRBD1 identical over 7 bases. The V gene's germline CDR1 is LGHDT and CDR2 YNNKEL (reference sequence). J was trimmed by 12 bases and V by 4 bases; bases with no gene match: 14. CDR3 length equals 14 residues.

This clone was observed many times. V usage is TRBV5-4 and J usage is TRBJ2-7; a weak D match, TRBD1 (5 bases). This CDR3 comprises 13 residues. CDR1 is SGHNT and CDR2 is YYREEE in the germline V gene (reference sequence). V was cut by 1 base and J by 6 bases, with 11 bases left in between. CDR3 sequence reads: CASSLTDRAEQYF. The CDR3 DNA reads TGTGCCAGCAGCTTGACCGACAGAGCCGAGCAGTACTTC. Full variable domain (missing parts from reference TRBV5-4 and TRBJ2-7): ETGVTQSPTHLIKTRGQQVTLRCSSQSGHNTVSWYQQALGQGPQFIFQYYREEENGRGNFPPRFSGLQFPNYSSELNVNALELDDSALYLCASSLTDRAEQYFGPGTRLTVT.

The rearrangement joins TRBV24-1 to TRBJ1-2, with D hard to call. Germline lookup yields CDR1 KGHDR and CDR2 SFDVKD. V shed 0 bases and J shed 7 bases, with 8 bases lying between them. This CDR3 is built from 13 residues. The CDR3 spells CATSDLQTSGYTF. The CDR3 DNA follows: TGTGCCACCAGTGATTTGCAGACAAGTGGCTACACCTTC.

The chain employs TRBV7-9 and TRBJ1-2; D unclear. V was clipped by 3 bases and J by 8 bases, with 16 bases between them. The length of the CDR3 is 14 residues. Per the germline V gene, CDR1 is SEHNR and CDR2 is FQNEAQ (reference sequence). The CDR3 sequence is CASSLESEGWGYTF. CDR3 DNA: TGTGCCAGCAGCTTGGAATCAGAGGGTTGGGGCTACACCTTC.

The chain uses TRBV11-3 and TRBJ2-7, with 8 bases identical to TRBD2. This CDR3 is 15 amino acids long. The ends lost 1 base at V and 4 bases at J; junction bases unmatched: 6. The germline gives CDR1 SGHNT, CDR2 YENEEA. The CDR3 DNA follows: TGTGCCAGCAGCTTAGCGAGCGGGAGCACATACGAGCAGTACTTC. Amino acids: CASSLASGSTYEQYF. The full variable domain, with the rest looked up from reference TRBV11-3 and TRBJ2-7, is EAGVVQSPRYKIIEKKQPVAFWCNPISGHNTLYWYLQNLGQGPELLIRYENEEAVDDSQLPKDRFSAERLKGVDSTLKIQPAELGDSAVYLCASSLASGSTYEQYFGPGTRLTVT.

Comment on this clone: A much bigger clone sits one base away, suggesting this may be a read error. Here the CDR3 DNA reads TGTGCCAGCAGCGCATACAGGAACACTGAAGCTTTCTTT. This codes for CASSAYRNTEAFF. The chain uses TRBV6-5 and TRBJ1-1; D gene unclear. The CDR3 runs to 13 residues. The V end lost 6 bases, the J end lost 1 base, and 9 bases lay between the germline ends. The V gene's germline CDR1 is MNHEY and CDR2 SVGAGI.

The V call is TRBV2, the J call TRBJ2-2; possibly TRBD2 for D (5 bases). Germline CDR1 SNHLY, CDR2 FYNNEI. CDR3 size: 14 residues. Trimming took off 6 bases at V and 4 bases at J, with 12 bases between the two ends. The CDR3 spells CASRGARITGELFF. The CDR3 DNA reads as TGTGCCAGCAGGGGAGCCAGGATCACCGGGGAGCTGTTTTTT.

The chain employs TRBV7-9 and TRBJ1-2; maybe TRBD1 (6 bases). Germline V gene lookup returns CDR1 SEHNR and CDR2 FQNEAQ (reference sequence). Trimming cost V 0 bases and J 7 bases, with 12 bases left between them. The CDR3 runs to 14 residues. Written as DNA, the CDR3 is TGTGCCAGCAGCTTAGCCACGGGGGGCACTGGCTACACCTTC. Protein sequence: CASSLATGGTGYTF.

V usage is TRBV29-1 and J usage is TRBJ1-2; the D gene is possibly TRBD1 (6 bases). The length of the CDR3 is 12 residues. V was trimmed by 8 bases and J by 4 bases, leaving 14 bases between them. The germline gives CDR1 SQVTM, CDR2 ANQGSEA. CDR3 residues: CSTEDSIYGYTF. For the CDR3, the DNA is TGCAGCACCGAGGACAGTATCTATGGCTACACCTTC.

This clone came up once. Other DNA sequences of this sample code for an identical CDR3. This chain joins TRBV7-9 and TRBJ2-6, with D tentatively TRBD1 (5 bases). The CDR3 is 15 residues long. V was clipped by 2 bases and J by 2 bases, with 7 bases between them. Germline values: CDR1 SEHNR, CDR2 FQNEAQ (reference sequence). The CDR3 DNA sequence: TGTGCCAGCAGCTTAACAGGAACTGGGGCCAACGTCCTGACTTTC. Protein: CASSLTGTGANVLTF.

V is TRBV19 and J is TRBJ2-2, with 9 nucleotides matching TRBD2. Germline-derived CDR1 and CDR2 are LNHDA and SQIVND (reference sequence). V lost 6 bases and J lost 4; bases outside the gene matches: 6. The CDR3 runs 15 residues. CDR3 DNA: TGTGCCAGTAGAACTAGCGGGTCGGGCACCGGGGAGCTGTTTTTT. Its translation is CASRTSGSGTGELFF.

The chain is built from TRBV7-9 and TRBJ2-5; 7 nucleotides agree with TRBD2. The V gene's germline CDR1 is SEHNR and CDR2 FQNEAQ (reference sequence). The CDR3 extends over 14 amino acids. The junction had 5 bases not matched to a gene; V was cut back by 7 bases and J by 0 bases. The CDR3 DNA is TGTGCCAGCAAGTCTCTAGCGGACCAAGAGACCCAGTACTTC. Protein sequence: CASKSLADQETQYF. Full variable domain (rest looked up from reference TRBV7-9 and TRBJ2-5): DTGVSQNPRHKITKRGQNVTFRCDPISEHNRLYWYRQTLGQGPEFLTYFQNEAQLEKSRLLSDRFSAERPKGSFSTLEIQRTEQGDSAMYLCASKSLADQETQYFGPGTRLLVL.

This clone was picked up one time. The CDR3 is CASSGRTGGEKLFF. The CDR3 nucleotides read TGTGCCAGCAGCGGTAGGACAGGAGGGGAAAAACTGTTTTTT. The chain recombines TRBV9 with TRBJ1-4, with 7 bases identical to TRBD1. The CDR3 covers 14 residues. CDR1 is SGDLS, CDR2 YYNGEE, per germline. The V gene end was trimmed by 3 bases and the J gene end by 8 bases; junction bases not matched to a gene: 7.